This TCR beta chain was sequenced for a study of CD8 T cells in Susac syndrome. The multiple sclerosis control group comprised treatment-naive patients with stable or active relapsing-remitting disease. This CDR3 contains 16 residues. V was cut by 0 bases and J by 6 bases, with 17 bases left in between. Germline V CDR1 and CDR2: SGHVS, FQNEAQ. Random hexamers served to reverse transcribe roughly 0.45 to 1 ug RNA. The CDR3 of TCR beta was amplified by immunoSEQ multiplex PCR across 54 Vbeta and 13 Jbeta. TCRdb processed the immunoSEQ multiplex PCR reads anew with MiXCR; each CDR3 protein has one entry. The data contain approximately 230,000 distinct CDR3 sequences, about 93% of them seen just once; the ten biggest clones take up 0.07% to 0.09%.

The receptor's source is a human donor with multiple sclerosis. Sequenced material: CD4+ T cells from PBMCs. The chain couples TRBV7-8 to TRBJ1-1; the D gene is possibly TRBD1 (6 bases). The DNA for the CDR3 is TGTGCCAGCAGCTTAGCGGCGACAGGACCCGGGGCTGAAGCTTTCTTT. Its translation: CASSLAATGPGAEAFF.